The rows below give T cell receptor beta chains drawn from one sample of a study of OX40 agonist ivuxolimab in advanced cancers. The assay was immunoSEQ multiplex PCR, and TCRdb's table has in-frame clones only and misses some. The sample holds over 80,000 clones; less than 90% are singletons and the top ten take 5.5%. Sequencing was performed on CD4+ or CD8+ T cells sorted from blood, taken in a trial of the OX40 agonist ivuxolimab. These receptors originate from an adult with an advanced solid tumor such as melanoma, head and neck, liver or kidney cancer. CDR3s include the opening cysteine and the closing phenylalanine or tryptophan. Each record gives: clone size, D gene, J gene, CDR3 length, V gene, CDR3 protein, CDR3 DNA. A D gene is named only where the DNA matches it firmly. Part of the rows lack a size; the others show once, few, many or a class for expanded clones.

. . TRBJ2-1 13 TRBV19 CASSNGYVNEQFF TGTGCCAGTAGTAACGGGTACGTAAATGAGCAGTTCTTC
once TRBD1 TRBJ1-4 14 TRBV2 CASSADRGNEKLFF TGTGCCAGCAGTGCCGACAGGGGTAATGAAAAACTGTTTTTT
. . TRBJ2-6 19 TRBV5-4 CASSFTQGYFPSGANVLTF TGTGCCAGCAGCTTCACGCAGGGTTACTTCCCCTCTGGGGCCAACGTCCTGACTTTC
few TRBD2 TRBJ2-3 16 TRBV30 CAWSVFKAGGTDTQYF TGTGCCTGGAGTGTATTTAAAGCGGGAGGGACAGATACGCAGTATTTT
. . TRBJ2-7 11 TRBV5-5 CASSSTYEQYF TGTGCCAGCAGCTCTACCTACGAGCAGTACTTC
. TRBD1 TRBJ2-2 15 TRBV5-1 CASSRQGENTGELFF TGCGCCAGCAGCCGACAGGGGGAGAACACCGGGGAGCTGTTTTTT
. TRBD1 TRBJ1-5 15 TRBV19 CASTMYVGQGKPQHF TGTGCCAGTACCATGTATGTAGGACAGGGGAAGCCCCAGCATTTT
few . TRBJ1-2 12 TRBV7-9 CASSSDPYGYTF TGTGCCAGCAGCTCCGACCCGTATGGCTACACCTTC
. TRBD1 TRBJ1-2 15 TRBV6-6 CASSYSFDRVYGYTF TGTGCCAGCAGTTACTCCTTCGACAGGGTCTATGGCTACACCTTC
. . TRBJ1-1 14 TRBV30 CAWSHATPRPEAFF TGTGCCTGGAGTCACGCCACCCCGAGACCTGAAGCTTTCTTT
. TRBD1 TRBJ2-7 14 TRBV6-5 CASSEQGGDHEQYF TGTGCCAGCAGTGAACAGGGGGGAGACCACGAGCAGTACTTC
. TRBD2 TRBJ2-1 15 TRBV5-1 CASIEIAGGPGEQFF TGCGCCAGCATCGAAATAGCGGGAGGGCCGGGTGAGCAGTTCTTC
. . TRBJ2-3 16 TRBV15 CATSREAGRSTDTQYF TGTGCCACCAGCAGAGAGGCGGGTCGGAGCACAGATACGCAGTATTTT
. TRBD1 TRBJ1-2 16 TRBV7-9 CASSLLGTGEAYGYTF TGTGCCAGCAGCTTACTCGGGACAGGGGAGGCCTATGGCTACACCTTC
. . TRBJ1-1 16 TRBV5-6 CASRGMGGGMNTEAFF TGTGCCAGCAGAGGGATGGGGGGTGGCATGAACACTGAAGCTTTCTTT
. . TRBJ1-1 16 TRBV7-8 CASSLARRGTNTEAFF TGTGCCAGCAGCTTAGCGCGTAGGGGGACCAACACTGAAGCTTTCTTT
. . TRBJ1-4 14 TRBV5-6 CASSLGPVGEKLFF TGTGCCAGCAGCTTAGGCCCCGTGGGGGAAAAACTGTTTTTT
. . TRBJ1-1 15 TRBV7-2 CASSFLGGQNTEAFF TGTGCCAGCAGCTTCCTCGGGGGGCAGAACACTGAAGCTTTCTTT